What follows are 8 T cell receptor beta chains derived from one specimen sequenced in a study of T cell responses to AZD1222 COVID-19 vaccine. Generated by immunoSEQ multiplex PCR, the TCRdb table keeps only in-frame clones and is missing some. The sample includes approximately 150,000 clones, 94% of them seen just once. Sequencing used peripheral blood, obtained on day 0 of AZD1222 vaccination. The origin of the receptors is an adult in good health.

This chain connects TRBV7-9 to TRBJ1-3, with TRBD1 as a possible D gene (6 bases). The CDR3 extends over 16 amino acids. Trimming took 8 bases from V and 2 from J, leaving 19 bases between them. Per the germline V gene, CDR1 is SEHNR and CDR2 is FQNEAQ (reference sequence). DNA for the CDR3: TGTGCCAGCTTAAGAACAAGTACAGGGACTGGAAACACCATATATTTT. Residues: CASLRTSTGTGNTIYF.

In nucleotides, the CDR3 is TGTGCCAGTAGCTCAGGTTGGGTTGATCAGCCCCAGCATTTT. It encodes CASSSGWVDQPQHF. The rearrangement joins TRBV19 to TRBJ1-5, with no clear D. This CDR3 has 14 amino acids. Trimming shortened V by 6 bases and J by 5 bases, and 14 bases separated the two germline ends. Per germline, CDR1 LNHDA and CDR2 SQIVND (reference sequence). Full variable domain (remainder filled in from reference TRBV19 and TRBJ1-5): DGGITQSPKYLFRKEGQNVTLSCEQNLNHDAMYWYRQDPGQGLRLIYYSQIVNDFQKGDIAEGYSVSREKKESFPLTVTSAQKNPTAFYLCASSSGWVDQPQHFGDGTRLSIL.

The table lists this clone with a few counts. This chain uses TRBV6-2 or TRBV6-3 with TRBJ2-7, with 12 bases that match TRBD1. In germline, CDR1 is MNHEY, CDR2 SVGEGT. The CDR3 is 16 residues long. After removal of 5 bases from V and 9 bases from J, the junction contained 14 bases not matched to a gene. DNA for the CDR3: TGTGCCAGCAGTCGGGCCCCGGGACAGGGGGCGACGGGGCAGTACGTC. Protein sequence: CASSRAPGQGATGQYV.

The V gene is TRBV28, the J gene TRBJ1-5, with a tentative D call TRBD1 (5 bases). Germline V CDR1 and CDR2: MDHEN, SYDVKM. V was pared by 4 bases and J by 4 bases, with 8 bases between. CDR3 size: 13 residues. CDR3 sequence (DNA): TGTGCCAGCAGTTCGGGGCTGAATCAGCCCCAGCATTTT. Translating it yields CASSSGLNQPQHF.

The J gene is TRBJ2-1, the V gene TRBV11-1; 11 nucleotides line up with TRBD2. The CDR3 extends over 15 amino acids. CDR1 is SGHAT and CDR2 is FQDESV in the germline V gene (reference sequence). Losses at the gene ends were 5 bases for V and 4 bases for J; bases not matched to a gene: 4. The CDR3 DNA reads as TGTGCCAGCAGCACCCTAGCGGGGGGTTACAATGAGCAGTTCTTC. Translation gives CASSTLAGGYNEQFF.

This chain joins TRBV27 and TRBJ1-1, with 8 bases fitting TRBD1. V lost 4 bases and J lost 0; bases outside the gene matches: 7. The germline V gene has CDR1 MNHEY and CDR2 SMNVEV (reference sequence). The CDR3 loop spans 16 amino acids. The CDR3 coding sequence is TGTGCCAGCAGTTGGGCAGGGGGCGCGTTGAACACTGAAGCTTTCTTT. It yields the protein CASSWAGGALNTEAFF.

The chain recombines TRBV6-1 with TRBJ2-3; D remains unclear. The germline V gene encodes CDR1 MNHNS and CDR2 SASEGT. Trimming removed 2 bases at V and 5 bases at J, with 5 bases between. The CDR3 is 12 residues long. In DNA form, the CDR3 reads TGTGCCAGCAGTGAACCCGGAGATACGCAGTATTTT. Translating it yields CASSEPGDTQYF.

The genes are TRBV21-1 and TRBJ2-7; TRBD1, as called in the table, went unchecked against the DNA. TRBV21-1 is reported as a pseudogene. The CDR3 loop spans 10 amino acids. The CDR3 DNA reads TGTGCCAGCGGGCCCTACGAGCAGTACGTC. It translates to CASGPYEQYV.